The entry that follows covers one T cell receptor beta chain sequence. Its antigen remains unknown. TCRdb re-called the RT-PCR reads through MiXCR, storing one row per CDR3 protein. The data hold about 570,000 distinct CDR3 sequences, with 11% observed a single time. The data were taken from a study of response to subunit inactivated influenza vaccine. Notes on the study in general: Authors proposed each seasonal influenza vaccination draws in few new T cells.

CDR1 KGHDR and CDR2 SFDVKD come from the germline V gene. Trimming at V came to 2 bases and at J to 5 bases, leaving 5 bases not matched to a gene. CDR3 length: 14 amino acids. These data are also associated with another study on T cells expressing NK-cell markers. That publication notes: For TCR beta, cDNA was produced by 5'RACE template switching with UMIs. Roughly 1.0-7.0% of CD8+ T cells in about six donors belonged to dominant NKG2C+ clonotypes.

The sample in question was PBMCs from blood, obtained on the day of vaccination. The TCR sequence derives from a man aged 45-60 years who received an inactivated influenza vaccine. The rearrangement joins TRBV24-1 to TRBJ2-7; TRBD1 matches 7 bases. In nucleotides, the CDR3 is TGTGCCACCAGTGATTGGAGACAGGGAAACGAGCAGTACTTC. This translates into CATSDWRQGNEQYF.